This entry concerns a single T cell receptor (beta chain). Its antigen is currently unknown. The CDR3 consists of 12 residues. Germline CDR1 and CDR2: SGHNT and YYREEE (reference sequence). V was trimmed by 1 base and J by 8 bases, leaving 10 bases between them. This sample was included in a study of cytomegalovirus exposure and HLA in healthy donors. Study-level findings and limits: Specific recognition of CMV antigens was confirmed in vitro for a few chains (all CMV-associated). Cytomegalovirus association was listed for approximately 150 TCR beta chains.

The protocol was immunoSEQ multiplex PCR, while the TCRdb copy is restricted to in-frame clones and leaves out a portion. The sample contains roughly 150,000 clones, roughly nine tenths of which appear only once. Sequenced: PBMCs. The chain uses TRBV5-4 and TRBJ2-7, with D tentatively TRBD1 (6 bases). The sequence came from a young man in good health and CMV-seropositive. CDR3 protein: CASSLSGQKQYF. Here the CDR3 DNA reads TGTGCCAGCAGCTTGAGTGGACAGAAGCAGTACTTC.